The source of this T cell receptor (beta chain) is a study of blood T cell repertoires in COVID-19. At the level of the study: PBMCs, B-cell-depleted T cells, or T cells were the source of the cDNA or gDNA that made up the material.

Original analysis: Nucleated cell counts were estimated from reference gene primer amplification. Profiled with immunoSEQ multiplex PCR; TCRdb holds only in-frame clones, not every one. Clonal size and the V and J genes are those of that table, whereas D and trimming came from the DNA. Of around 140,000 clones in the sample, about four fifths are singletons; the top ten hold about 15%. Deletions cut 3 bases from V and 6 bases from J, with 15 bases between. CDR1 and CDR2 from the germline V gene are LNHDA and SQIVND (reference sequence). This CDR3 is built from 15 residues. The sequence came from an elderly woman with acute or convalescent COVID-19. Sequencing was done on a sample of peripheral blood. V is TRBV19 and J is TRBJ1-5; D is unclear. The CDR3 nucleotides read TGTGCCAGTAGTATGTCTTCCGGGGTGGGTCAGCCCCAGCATTTT. This encodes CASSMSSGVGQPQHF.